What follows are 15 T cell receptor beta chains derived from one specimen sequenced in a study of T cells in Graves' hyperthyroidism and ophthalmopathy. TCR beta CDR3 regions were amplified from RNA. The primer set for the first-round RT-PCR of the TCR CDR3 was HTBI. TCRdb re-derived calls from the multiplex PCR reads in MiXCR, one entry per CDR3 protein. The sample includes some 700,000 distinct CDR3 sequences, roughly 17% of them seen just once. The specimen was blood. The receptors were sampled from a man between 45 and 60 years old with Graves' hyperthyroidism.

In its sample, this clonotype was seen a few times. The chain joins TRBV18 to TRBJ2-7; D possibly uses TRBD1 or TRBD2 (5 bases each). Trimming cost V 3 bases and J 5 bases, with 11 bases left between them. CDR1 and CDR2 (germline): KGHSH, LQKENI. The CDR3 contains 13 residues. The CDR3 DNA reads as TGTGCCAGCTCACCCGGGTTGGGGGACGAGCAGTACTTC. Translation gives CASSPGLGDEQYF.

This clonotype was recorded at least ten times. This sequence joins TRBV13 and TRBJ2-7; D is unclear. The CDR3 loop spans 13 amino acids. The V end lost 2 bases, the J end lost 6 bases, and 11 bases lay between the germline ends. Germline V gene sequence: CDR1 PRHDT, CDR2 FYEKMQ (reference sequence). The CDR3 bases are TGTGCCAGCAGCTTAATGAATGCGCCCGAGCAGTACTTC. Translating gives CASSLMNAPEQYF. Full variable domain (missing parts from reference TRBV13 and TRBJ2-7): AAGVIQSPRHLIKEKRETATLKCYPIPRHDTVYWYQQGPGQDPQFLISFYEKMQSDKGSIPDRFSAQQFSDYHSELNMSSLELGDSALYFCASSLMNAPEQYFGPGTRLTVT.

This clonotype was seen repeatedly, ten times or more. This chain joins TRBV27 and TRBJ2-7, with D perhaps matching TRBD1 (5 bases). This CDR3 has 15 amino acids. The V gene's germline CDR1 is MNHEY and CDR2 SMNVEV (reference sequence). Deletions cut 6 bases from V and 3 bases from J, with 18 bases between. CDR3 in amino acids: CASSRNGALRYEQYF. CDR3 DNA sequence: TGTGCCAGCAGCCGTAATGGGGCCCTCCGCTACGAGCAGTACTTC.

This clonotype was seen a handful of times. This chain links TRBV11-2 with TRBJ2-7; TRBD1 matches 8 bases. This CDR3 is built from 16 residues. The V gene end was trimmed by 0 bases and the J gene end by 4 bases; junction bases not matched to a gene: 8. Germline V gene lookup returns CDR1 SGHAT and CDR2 FQNNGV. CDR3 sequence: CASSLEVGQGAYEQYF. In DNA form, the CDR3 reads TGTGCCAGCAGCTTAGAGGTCGGACAGGGTGCTTACGAGCAGTACTTC.

Comment on this clonotype: A read error may explain this, as a much larger clone is one base away. The chain recombines TRBV5-1 with TRBJ2-7; possibly TRBD2 for D (6 bases). The CDR3 has 13 amino acids. The V end lost 6 bases, the J end lost 7 bases, and 17 bases lay between the germline ends. Germline V gene lookup returns CDR1 SGHRS and CDR2 YFSETQ. In DNA form, the CDR3 reads TGCGCCAGCACCTTAGGTAGCGGTGGTGAGCAGTACTTC. It yields the protein CASTLGSGGEQYF.

In its sample, this clonotype was seen a few times. This chain joins TRBV13 and TRBJ2-1; 8 bases agree with TRBD2. The germline gives CDR1 PRHDT, CDR2 FYEKMQ (reference sequence). CDR3 length equals 20 residues. The trim removed 5 bases at V and 0 bases at J, leaving 18 bases unmatched. CDR3 loop: CASSLLAIRTSRSSYNEQFF. In DNA, the CDR3 is TGTGCCAGCAGCCTATTAGCTATCCGGACTAGCCGGAGCTCCTACAATGAGCAGTTCTTC.

The rearrangement joins TRBV6-1 to TRBJ2-1; D perhaps matches TRBD2 (5 bases). CDR1 is MNHNS and CDR2 is SASEGT in the germline V gene. The CDR3 totals 16 residues. The germline V and J ends were trimmed by 2 bases and 6 bases, with 17 bases remaining between them. Here the CDR3 DNA reads TGTGCCAGCAGTGAAATGGACTCCCAAAGGAGCAATGAGCAGTTCTTC. Translation gives CASSEMDSQRSNEQFF.

This clonotype has at least ten counts. The rearrangement links TRBV11-2 to TRBJ2-1, with TRBD2 matching 10 bases. Trimming took 1 base from V and 10 from J; bases not matched to a gene: 4. The CDR3 spans 14 residues. The germline V gene has CDR1 SGHAT and CDR2 FQNNGV. CDR3 sequence: CASSLGTSGVEQFF. The CDR3 nucleotides read TGTGCCAGCAGCTTAGGGACTAGCGGCGTAGAGCAGTTCTTC.

This clonotype was seen at least ten times. The chain carries TRBV2 and TRBJ2-3, with D perhaps matching TRBD1 or TRBD2 (6 bases each). The germline V and J ends were trimmed by 6 bases and 4 bases, with 14 bases remaining between them. Germline CDR1 and CDR2: SNHLY and FYNNEI. The CDR3 contains 14 residues. The CDR3 region is CASRPSEGADTQYF. In nucleotides, the CDR3 is TGTGCCAGCAGGCCCTCGGAGGGGGCAGATACGCAGTATTTT.

As for this clonotype: Being one base from a much bigger clone, this may be a read error. The conserved phenylalanine or tryptophan normally closing the CDR3 is absent here, so this likely arose from a read error. The genes are TRBV6-5 and TRBJ1-1, with no clear D. Looked up from germline, CDR1 is MNHEY and CDR2 is SVGAGI. The V gene lost 7 bases and the J gene lost 3 bases, with 12 bases spanning the gap. The CDR3 extends over 13 amino acids. The CDR3 spells CASIFRGDTEAFV. The CDR3, as DNA: TGTGCCAGCATTTTCCGCGGGGACACTGAAGCTTTCGTT.

Ten or more counts support this clonotype. This chain uses TRBV6-1 with TRBJ1-4, with a weak D call TRBD1 (5 bases). Between the trimmed V and J ends, which lost 0 bases and 0 bases, there was a span of 17 bases. The CDR3 has 19 residues. Germline V gene data show CDR1 as MNHNS and CDR2 as SASEGT. The CDR3 bases are TGTGCCAGCAGTGAAGCGATTTGGCAGGGTGTCGCAACTAATGAAAAACTGTTTTTT. Amino acids: CASSEAIWQGVATNEKLFF.

This chain joins TRBV7-6 and TRBJ2-3; 7 bases align to TRBD1. Germline CDR1 is SGHVS and CDR2 is FNYEAQ. The CDR3 consists of 15 residues. Unmatched junction bases numbered 5, after V lost 4 bases and J lost 1 base. The CDR3 DNA reads TGTGCCAGCAGCTCGACAGGGCATGGCACAGATACGCAGTATTTT. As protein: CASSSTGHGTDTQYF.

The chain recombines TRBV6-5 with TRBJ2-7, with 8 bases lining up with TRBD2. J gave up 6 bases and V 3 bases, and 7 bases lay outside the gene matches. CDR3 length: 14 residues. CDR1 MNHEY and CDR2 SVGAGI come from the germline V gene. The CDR3 loop reads CASSYRLASIEQYF. The CDR3, as DNA: TGTGCCAGCAGTTATAGACTAGCGTCGATCGAGCAGTACTTC.

This clonotype was seen more than once but under ten times. A much more abundant neighbour one base away suggests this may be a read error. CDR3 protein: CASSVGLAGGSREQFF. DNA of the CDR3: TGTGCCAGCAGCGTTGGACTAGCGGGAGGGTCGCGGGAGCAGTTCTTC. The genes are TRBV11-2 and TRBJ2-1; 15 bases line up with TRBD2. V shed 5 bases and J 10 bases; nucleotides not matched to a gene: 9. The CDR3 contains 16 residues. CDR1 and CDR2 (germline): SGHAT, FQNNGV.

This clonotype was detected ten times or more. For the CDR3, the DNA is TGCGCCAGCAGCCCGGACAGCCGGGAGCAGTACTTC. It encodes CASSPDSREQYF. The V and J genes are TRBV5-1 and TRBJ2-7; maybe TRBD1 (6 bases). The germline V and J ends were trimmed by 4 bases and 7 bases, with 12 bases remaining between them. CDR1 and CDR2 from the germline V gene are SGHRS and YFSETQ. The CDR3 totals 12 residues.